These T cell receptor beta chains were read from a single sample in a study of blood T cell repertoires in COVID-19. TCRdb keeps only in-frame clones here, not all; method: immunoSEQ multiplex PCR. The sample holds about 160,000 clones, approximately 86% seen once. Sequenced: peripheral blood. These TCRs come from a man aged 60-69 years with COVID-19, enrolled during active disease. Each CDR3 is given with its conserved first and last residue. D genes are given only for firm matches. Some rows mark clone size as missing; the rest say once, few, many or name a class of expanded clone.

J	size	D	V	DNA	CDR3
TRBJ1-4	NA	TRBD1	TRBV9	TGTGCCAGCAGCGGGGGAGGACAGGGAGGTGAAAAACTGTTTTTT	CASSGGGQGGEKLFF
TRBJ2-6	NA	NA	TRBV19	TGTGCCAGTAGTAAAGACAGAAGCGCCTCTGGGGCCAACGTCCTGACTTTC	CASSKDRSASGANVLTF
TRBJ2-3	once	NA	TRBV7-9	TGTGCCAGCAGCTTAGGGAGGGCAGGCTATGGCACAGATACGCAGTATTTT	CASSLGRAGYGTDTQYF
TRBJ1-4	NA	NA	TRBV7-2	TGTGCCAGCAGCTTAGGCGGCGGAAGGAGAACTAATGAAAAACTGTTTTTT	CASSLGGGRRTNEKLFF
TRBJ2-3	NA	TRBD2	TRBV3-1/TRBV3-2	TGTGCCAGCAGCCAAGATGGGCCAGCGGGGGGCACAGATACGCAGTATTTT	CASSQDGPAGGTDTQYF
TRBJ1-6	NA	TRBD1	TRBV5-8	TGTGCCAGCAGCTTGGAAGTGGGACAGGGCGGTTCACCCCTCCACTTT	CASSLEVGQGGSPLHF
TRBJ1-2	NA	TRBD1	TRBV29-1	TGCAGCGTTGAGTTGAAGGGACAGGGGCACAACTATGGCTACACCTTC	CSVELKGQGHNYGYTF
TRBJ2-2	few	TRBD2	TRBV5-1	TGCGCCAGCAGCTTGTTGGCGGGAGGCACCGGGGAGCTGTTTTTT	CASSLLAGGTGELFF
TRBJ2-7	NA	TRBD1	TRBV6-1	TGTGCCAGCAGTGACCGGACAGGGAATACCTACGAGCAGTACTTC	CASSDRTGNTYEQYF
TRBJ2-7	once	TRBD1	TRBV25-1	TGTGCCAGCCAATCCCCGGGACAGGCCGCCAAGCAGTACTTC	CASQSPGQAAKQYF
TRBJ2-5	NA	TRBD1	TRBV19	TGTGCCAGTAGTCCCGGGACAGGGGGTGAGACCCAGTACTTC	CASSPGTGGETQYF
TRBJ2-1	NA	NA	TRBV7-9	TGTGCCAGCAGCTCACCAACAGGGACCTTATACAATGAGCAGTTCTTC	CASSSPTGTLYNEQFF
TRBJ1-3	NA	NA	TRBV4-3	TGCGCCAGCAGCCAAGCCCGGGCAGGGTCGACTGGAAACACCATATATTTT	CASSQARAGSTGNTIYF
TRBJ2-7	few	TRBD1	TRBV11-2	TGTGCCAGCAGCACCCCACAGGGGGCGGTTTACGAGCAGTACTTC	CASSTPQGAVYEQYF
TRBJ1-4	NA	NA	TRBV18	TGTGCCAGCTCACCACCGGGGGGTATGCAAAAACTGTTTTTT	CASSPPGGMQKLFF
TRBJ1-1	NA	NA	TRBV3-1/TRBV3-2	TGTGCCAGCAGCCAAGCTGTCGGACTTTCGAACACTGAAGCTTTCTTT	CASSQAVGLSNTEAFF
TRBJ2-1	NA	TRBD1	TRBV27	TGTGCCAGCTTGAGGACAGGGAAGGGTGAGCAGTTCTTC	CASLRTGKGEQFF
TRBJ2-3	NA	NA	TRBV4-3	TGCGCCAGCAGCCAAGTCCTCGCGACTAGCACAGATACGCAGTATTTT	CASSQVLATSTDTQYF
TRBJ2-4	NA	TRBD2	TRBV4-2	TGTGCCAGCAGCCAAGAGGCTAGCGGATACATAGCCAAAAACATTCAGTACTTC	CASSQEASGYIAKNIQYF
TRBJ2-7	NA	TRBD2	TRBV15	TGTGCCACCAGCAGAGGGCGGGGGGCCTACGAGCAGTACTTC	CATSRGRGAYEQYF
TRBJ2-2	NA	TRBD1	TRBV18	TGTGCCAGCTCACCACCGCGACAGGGCAAAGGGGAGCTGTTTTTT	CASSPPRQGKGELFF
TRBJ1-5	NA	NA	TRBV7-2	TGTGCCAGCAGCTTAGGGTCAGGCAATCAGCCCCAGCATTTT	CASSLGSGNQPQHF
TRBJ1-1	few	NA	TRBV7-9	TGTGCCAGCAGCCGGGCGGACAGCATGAACACTGAAGCTTTCTTT	CASSRADSMNTEAFF
TRBJ1-1	NA	TRBD1	TRBV18	TGTGCCAGCTCACCCGGGACAGGGAACACTGAAGCTTTCTTT	CASSPGTGNTEAFF
TRBJ1-4	NA	NA	TRBV7-2	TGTGCCAGCAGCCCAGACTATAATGAAAAACTGTTTTTT	CASSPDYNEKLFF
TRBJ2-5	NA	TRBD1	TRBV4-2	TGTGCCAGCAGCGGGACAGGAGAGACCCAGTACTTC	CASSGTGETQYF
TRBJ2-1	NA	NA	TRBV7-2	TGTGCCAGCAGCTTTTCCGTAGTCAATGAGCAGTTCTTC	CASSFSVVNEQFF
TRBJ2-2	NA	TRBD2	TRBV7-8	TGTGCCAGCAGCCCGCCGGGGAGGGACACCGGGGAGCTGTTTTTT	CASSPPGRDTGELFF
TRBJ1-1	NA	NA	TRBV6-2/TRBV6-3	TGTGCCAGCAGTTACCGGGCGGGGGGGGATGTTGAAGCTTTCTTT	CASSYRAGGDVEAFF
TRBJ1-2	NA	NA	TRBV24-1	TGTGCCACCAGTGATTCCGGGACTGGTCGGTATGGCTACACCTTC	CATSDSGTGRYGYTF
TRBJ1-1	NA	TRBD1	TRBV29-1	TGCAGCGGGACAGGGGCCGCCTGGAACACTGAAGCTTTCTTT	CSGTGAAWNTEAFF
TRBJ2-7	NA	NA	TRBV7-2	TGTGCCAGCAGCTTAGCGGGAGGAAAATACGAGCAGTACTTC	CASSLAGGKYEQYF
TRBJ2-1	NA	TRBD1	TRBV24-1	TGTGCCACCAGTGACCAAGGACAGGGTAGGGCCAATGAGCAGTTCTTC	CATSDQGQGRANEQFF
TRBJ2-5	NA	NA	TRBV2	TGTGCCAGCAGTGAGTCGGGGGTGAGTTCGGAGACCCAGTACTTC	CASSESGVSSETQYF
TRBJ2-7	NA	TRBD2	TRBV2	TGTGCCACAGCAAGGTCCGGGACTATCTACGAGCAGTACTTC	CATARSGTIYEQYF
TRBJ1-4	NA	TRBD1	TRBV3-1/TRBV3-2	TGTGCCAGCAGTCTCGGACAGGGAACTAATGAAAAACTGTTTTTT	CASSLGQGTNEKLFF
TRBJ1-6	NA	NA	TRBV7-7	TGTGCTAGCAGCCCGAGGGGACAAGGTAATTCACCCCTCCACTTT	CASSPRGQGNSPLHF
TRBJ1-1	NA	NA	TRBV7-2	TGTGCCAGCAGCTTAGCATATTCAGGACTATTCACTGAAGCTTTCTTT	CASSLAYSGLFTEAFF
TRBJ2-1	NA	TRBD2	TRBV6-1	TGTGCCAGCAGTGAACCCTCCCAACGACTAGCGGGTATGAACAATGAGCAGTTCTTC	CASSEPSQRLAGMNNEQFF